Shown below are 9 T cell receptor beta chains from a single sample sequenced in a study of regulatory T cells in long-lasting Graves disease. Arm-PCR of CDR3 regions with iRepertoire HTBI primers generated TCR beta libraries. Each CDR3 protein is one row after TCRdb ran MiXCR on the multiplex PCR reads. Counted here are some 560,000 distinct CDR3 sequences, roughly 15% occurring once; the ten biggest clones make up approximately 25%. The time point is: newly diagnosed GD, antithyroid drugs for less than 3 months. PBMC-extracted RNA yielded the TCR library. These data were likewise used in another study, on T cells in Graves' hyperthyroidism and ophthalmopathy.

The sequenced sample was peripheral blood mononuclear cells (PBMCs), obtained at new diagnosis, from a patient treated with antithyroid drugs. The source of these receptors is a woman aged 35 to 60 with Graves disease.

Remarks on this clonotype: A much larger clone lies one base from this, so it may be a read error. The V call is TRBV6-5, the J call TRBJ2-1; D gene unclear. This CDR3 comprises 13 residues. Germline CDR1 and CDR2: MNHEY and SVGAGI. Trimming left V 2 bases short and J 4 bases short, with 6 bases between. CDR3 loop: CASSYGDYNEQFF. CDR3 coding DNA: TGTGCCAGCAGTTACGGGGATTACAATGAGCAGTTCTTC.

The chain combines TRBV20-1 with TRBJ2-3, with 12 nucleotides matching TRBD2. With V trimmed by 6 bases and J by 12 bases, 13 bases remained unmatched. CDR1 is DFQATT, CDR2 SNEGSKA, per germline (reference sequence). There are 14 residues in the CDR3. CDR3 residues: CSAFTSGGPTSQYF. The CDR3 DNA reads TGCAGTGCCTTCACTAGCGGGGGGCCCACCTCTCAGTATTTT.

This clonotype was counted between two and nine times. The CDR3 reads CASSLVAGPDYEQYF. DNA for the CDR3: TGTGCCAGCAGCTTAGTTGCGGGTCCCGACTACGAGCAGTACTTC. The V call is TRBV7-9, the J call TRBJ2-7, with D perhaps TRBD2 (5 bases). The germline gives CDR1 SEHNR, CDR2 FQNEAQ (reference sequence). The CDR3 is 15 amino acids. Trimming took off 1 base at V and 3 bases at J, with 13 bases between the two ends.

The chain uses TRBV9 and TRBJ2-1; no definite D call. CDR1 SGDLS and CDR2 YYNGEE come from the germline V gene. The germline V and J ends were trimmed by 0 bases and 4 bases, with 14 bases remaining between them. The CDR3 is 16 amino acids. CDR3 DNA: TGTGCCAGCAGCGTAGAGGTCAGACGTCTTTACAATGAGCAGTTCTTC. It encodes CASSVEVRRLYNEQFF.

This sequence joins TRBV10-3 and TRBJ2-7; the D gene is possibly TRBD2 (6 bases). This CDR3 has 14 amino acids. The V gene lost 10 bases and the J gene lost 3 bases, with 19 bases spanning the gap. CDR1 is ENHRY, CDR2 SYGVKD, per germline. The CDR3 is CATGRDRGYYEQYF. The CDR3 DNA is TGTGCCACCGGGCGGGACCGGGGGTACTACGAGCAGTACTTC.

This clonotype was observed a few times. This rearrangement joins TRBV7-3 to TRBJ1-6; no firm D call. The CDR3 totals 14 residues. Between the trimmed V and J ends, which lost 6 bases and 6 bases, there was a span of 12 bases. From germline, CDR1 is SGHTA and CDR2 FQGTGA. The CDR3 loop is CASRSGSRNSPLHF. As DNA, the CDR3 is TGTGCCAGCAGGTCGGGTAGTCGTAATTCACCCCTCCACTTT. Combining the CDR3 with reference TRBV7-3 and TRBJ1-6 gives the whole variable domain GAGVSQTPSNKVTEKGKYVELRCDPISGHTALYWYRQSLGQGPEFLIYFQGTGAADDSGLPNDRFFAVRPEGSVSTLKIQRTERGDSAVYLCASRSGSRNSPLHFGNGTRLTVT.

This clonotype has at least ten counts. J is TRBJ2-5 and V is TRBV24-1; D might be TRBD2 (5 bases). CDR1 KGHDR and CDR2 SFDVKD come from the germline V gene. The CDR3 consists of 17 residues. V lost 0 bases and J lost 3, with 16 bases in between. The CDR3 nucleotides are TGTGCCACCAGTGATTTGGAGTCAATCGGGGAGAAAGAGACCCAGTACTTC. Translation: CATSDLESIGEKETQYF.

In this sample, this clonotype turned up a few times. A much larger clone differs by one base, so this may be a read error. The chain is built from TRBV6-2 or TRBV6-3 and TRBJ1-1; no reliable D call. Germline V gene data show CDR1 as MNHEY and CDR2 as SVGEGT. The CDR3 sequence is 15 residues long. CDR3 amino acids: CASSYSMRGDTDAFF. In DNA form, the CDR3 reads TGTGCCAGCAGTTACTCGATGCGGGGAGACACTGATGCTTTCTTT.

The rearrangement joins TRBV19 to TRBJ1-2; D is possibly TRBD1 (5 bases). Germline V lookup: CDR1 LNHDA, CDR2 SQIVND (reference sequence). Trimming shortened V by 3 bases and J by 0 bases, and 20 bases separated the two germline ends. The CDR3 consists of 18 residues. Here the CDR3 reads CASSIIPLTTASNYGYTF. CDR3 nucleotide sequence: TGTGCCAGTAGTATCATCCCACTGACGACAGCATCTAACTATGGCTACACCTTC.